The rows below give T cell receptor beta chains drawn from one sample of a study of regulatory T cells in long-lasting Graves disease. TCRdb reprocessed the multiplex PCR reads via MiXCR and lists one record per CDR3 protein. Found here are under 250,000 distinct CDR3 sequences, about 19% of them singletons; the top ten hold approximately 14%. Sequencing used peripheral blood mononuclear cells (PBMCs), obtained at new diagnosis, from a patient treated with antithyroid drugs. These TCRs come from a female donor with Graves disease. The CDR3 runs from the conserved cysteine through the conserved F or W. The D gene is left open where the match is weak. Expanded clones are given a class, and other clones once, few, many or no size at all.

J gene	V gene	clone size	D gene	CDR3 protein	CDR3 DNA
TRBJ2-3	TRBV20-1	many	.	CSAIAGTTSTDTQYF	TGCAGTGCTATCGCGGGGACGACTAGCACAGATACGCAGTATTTT
TRBJ2-1	TRBV5-8	many	TRBD1	CASSFVWSGTGMGNEQFF	TGTGCCAGCAGCTTTGTTTGGTCCGGGACAGGGATGGGCAATGAGCAGTTCTTC
TRBJ2-5	TRBV5-1	many	.	CASRGGASSGETQYF	TGCGCCAGCCGTGGTGGCGCTAGTTCGGGAGAGACCCAGTACTTC
TRBJ2-1	TRBV12-3/TRBV12-4	many	TRBD2	CASSLNTRTSGSDEQFF	TGTGCCAGCAGTCTTAACACCAGGACTAGCGGGAGTGATGAGCAGTTCTTC
TRBJ2-7	TRBV6-4	few	.	CASVTGGKSYEQYF	TGTGCCAGCGTGACTGGGGGCAAATCCTACGAGCAGTACTTC
TRBJ2-1	TRBV30	.	TRBD1	CAWDRQGGHLDEQFF	TGTGCCTGGGATAGACAGGGGGGGCATTTAGATGAGCAGTTCTTC
TRBJ1-1	TRBV18	many	.	CASSPPVGITEAFF	TGTGCCAGCTCACCACCTGTCGGGATCACTGAAGCTTTCTTT
TRBJ2-1	TRBV20-1	many	TRBD2	CSARAGEYNEQFF	TGCAGTGCTAGGGCGGGAGAGTACAATGAGCAGTTCTTC
TRBJ1-4	TRBV14	.	.	CASSRGGEKLFF	TGTGCCAGCAGCCGAGGGGGGGAAAAACTGTTTTTT
TRBJ2-7	TRBV7-8	many	TRBD1	CASRETGSSYEQYF	TGTGCCAGCAGAGAGACAGGGAGCTCCTACGAGCAGTACTTC
TRBJ2-6	TRBV28	.	.	CASSITARRISGANVLTF	TGTGCCAGCAGCATTACTGCCAGGAGGATTTCTGGGGCCAACGTCCTGACTTTC
TRBJ1-5	TRBV19	few	.	CATRGADQPQHF	TGTGCCACGCGAGGGGCGGATCAGCCCCAGCATTTT
TRBJ2-3	TRBV20-1	many	TRBD2	CSARDLGGTDTQYF	TGCAGTGCTAGAGATCTGGGGGGGACAGATACGCAGTATTTT
TRBJ2-2	TRBV6-4	.	TRBD1	CASREGADTGELFF	TGTGCCAGCAGAGAGGGGGCGGACACCGGGGAGCTGTTTTTT
TRBJ2-1	TRBV6-1	.	TRBD1	CASSTVTGILLNEQFF	TGTGCCAGCAGTACAGTGACAGGGATCCTGCTCAATGAGCAGTTCTTC
TRBJ2-2	TRBV9	.	.	CASSASGRGSAPGELFF	TGTGCCAGCAGCGCGTCGGGACGGGGGTCGGCCCCCGGGGAGCTGTTTTTT
TRBJ2-2	TRBV3-1	many	.	CASSQGPGTGELFF	TGTGCCAGCAGCCAGGGGCCTGGCACCGGGGAGCTGTTTTTT
TRBJ2-1	TRBV29-1	.	TRBD2	CSVAGQGTSGGGFSYNEQFF	TGCAGCGTGGCGGGACAGGGGACTAGCGGGGGGGGATTCTCCTACAATGAGCAGTTCTTC
TRBJ2-7	TRBV14	.	.	CASRAGGGEQYF	TGTGCCAGCAGGGCAGGGGGGGGCGAGCAGTACTTC
TRBJ2-7	TRBV7-8	many	.	CASSLEVGGPSYEQYF	TGTGCCAGCAGCTTAGAAGTCGGGGGCCCGTCCTACGAGCAGTACTTC
TRBJ2-7	TRBV7-8	many	.	CASSPFIGKSSYEQYF	TGTGCCAGCAGCCCCTTCATTGGGAAAAGCTCCTACGAGCAGTACTTC
TRBJ1-5	TRBV27	many	TRBD1	CASSPPGQALGPQHF	TGTGCCAGCAGTCCCCCGGGACAGGCCCTCGGGCCCCAGCATTTT
TRBJ1-1	TRBV6-1	many	.	CASRTAGTGEAFF	TGTGCCAGCAGAACGGCAGGGACCGGTGAAGCTTTCTTT
TRBJ1-6	TRBV4-3	few	.	CASSQSPAQDSPLHF	TGCGCCAGCAGCCAAAGTCCAGCCCAGGATTCACCCCTCCACTTT